The T cell receptor beta chain under discussion was sequenced for a study of tumor-infiltrating lymphocytes in oesophageal squamous cell carcinoma. MiXCR, run by TCRdb on the PCR reads, gives a single entry per CDR3 protein. The sample yields about 12,000 distinct CDR3 sequences, roughly 55% seen once. The germline V gene encodes CDR1 KGHDR and CDR2 SFDVKD. Trimming removed 9 bases at V and 2 bases at J, with 11 bases between. There are 13 residues in the CDR3. Sequenced sample: esophageal tumor tissue. This TCR was recovered from a female donor with esophageal squamous cell carcinoma. V gene TRBV24-1 combines with J gene TRBJ2-3; no reliable D call. The CDR3 nucleotides read TGTGCCACCTACGACTTCTCCACAGATACGCAGTATTTT. It codes for CATYDFSTDTQYF.